The 27 T cell receptor beta chains presented below share a single source sample, sequenced in a study of identical twins. TCRdb reprocessed the 5' RACE reads via MiXCR and lists one record per CDR3 protein. The sample holds hundreds of thousands of distinct CDR3 sequences; approximately 18% are singletons and the top ten take around 13%. The same sample was also used in a study of T cells expressing NK-cell markers.

The source material was PBMCs. These TCRs come from a woman between 18 and 29 years old in good health.

This clonotype was observed a few times. V and J are TRBV20-1 and TRBJ2-2; D is possibly TRBD1 (6 bases). The CDR3 length is 12 residues. The germline V gene has CDR1 DFQATT and CDR2 SNEGSKA (reference sequence). Trimming removed 5 bases at V and 5 bases at J, with 9 bases between. CDR3 residues: CSALTGTGELFF. In nucleotides, the CDR3 is TGCAGTGCTTTAACAGGGACCGGGGAGCTGTTTTTT.

CDR3 bases: TGTGCCAGCAGATTACAGGGGGCAGATGGCTACACCTTC. This sequence encodes CASRLQGADGYTF. V and J are TRBV2 and TRBJ1-2; 9 bases are shared with TRBD1. J gave up 6 bases and V 6 bases, and 5 bases lay outside the gene matches. The CDR3 has 13 residues. Per the germline V gene, CDR1 is SNHLY and CDR2 is FYNNEI.

In this sample, this clonotype turned up a few times. The chain carries TRBV9 and TRBJ1-1; TRBD1 agrees at 9 bases. The CDR3 covers 15 residues. Germline V gives CDR1 SGDLS, CDR2 YYNGEE. J lost 5 bases, V lost 3 bases, and 8 bases had no gene match. The DNA for the CDR3 is TGTGCCAGCAGCGAGGAGGGACAGGGAGGAACTGAAGCTTTCTTT. Translated, it gives CASSEEGQGGTEAFF. The full variable domain, rest sourced from reference TRBV9 and TRBJ1-1, is DSGVTQTPKHLITATGQRVTLRCSPRSGDLSVYWYQQSLDQGLQFLIQYYNGEERAKGNILERFSAQQFPDLHSELNLSSLELGDSALYFCASSEEGQGGTEAFFGQGTRLTVV.

The genes are TRBV6-2 or TRBV6-3 and TRBJ2-1; D gene unclear. This CDR3 spans 15 amino acids. The V and J ends lost 7 bases and 4 bases respectively, with 17 bases between them. Germline lookup yields CDR1 MNHEY and CDR2 SVGEGT. CDR3 sequence reads: CASTNVAARYNEQFF. Written as DNA, the CDR3 is TGTGCCAGCACCAACGTGGCGGCCAGATACAATGAGCAGTTCTTC.

This clonotype was seen a handful of times. CDR3 in DNA: TGCAGCGTTGGGGTAGCGGGAAGATACAATGAGCAGTTCTTC. This gives the protein CSVGVAGRYNEQFF. J is TRBJ2-1 and V is TRBV29-1; 8 positions agree with TRBD2. This CDR3 contains 14 residues. The V and J ends lost 4 bases and 4 bases, in that order; junction bases with no gene match: 6. Germline-derived CDR1 and CDR2 are SQVTM and ANQGSEA.

The chain is built from TRBV6-2 or TRBV6-3 and TRBJ2-5; D is undetermined. The length of the CDR3 is 14 residues. Germline V gene lookup returns CDR1 MNHEY and CDR2 SVGEGT. Trimming left V 5 bases short and J 7 bases short, with 17 bases between. The CDR3 loop reads CASSPRAQGGTQYF. In DNA, the CDR3 is TGTGCCAGCAGTCCTCGGGCCCAAGGTGGGACCCAGTACTTC.

This clonotype was detected only a few times. The chain is built from TRBV10-3 and TRBJ2-7, with 9 positions matching TRBD1. The CDR3 is 13 amino acids. The germline gives CDR1 ENHRY, CDR2 SYGVKD. J lost 5 bases, V lost 4 bases, and 3 bases had no gene match. CDR3 sequence (DNA): TGTGCCATCAGTGGGACAGGGGATCACGAGCAGTACTTC. Its protein product is CAISGTGDHEQYF.

This clonotype was seen only a few times. The DNA for the CDR3 is TGTGCCAGCAGCCAAGTCAAAAAAGGCGGGGAGCTGTTTTTT. As protein: CASSQVKKGGELFF. The chain combines TRBV4-2 with TRBJ2-2, with D unclear. V was cut by 1 base and J by 7 bases, with 10 bases left in between. Looked up from germline, CDR1 is LGHNA and CDR2 is YNFKEQ. The length of the CDR3 is 14 residues.

This sequence joins TRBV6-1 and TRBJ2-1; TRBD1 matches 8 bases. V lost 3 bases, J lost 0 bases, and 4 bases stayed unmatched. CDR3 length equals 16 residues. Per germline, CDR1 MNHNS and CDR2 SASEGT. CDR3 coding DNA: TGTGCCAGCAGTGACGACAGGGGACTCTCCTACAATGAGCAGTTCTTC. Translated: CASSDDRGLSYNEQFF.

V and J are TRBV6-2 or TRBV6-3 and TRBJ2-2; the match to TRBD2 covers 8 bases. The germline V gene encodes CDR1 MNHEY and CDR2 SVGEGT. CDR3 size: 18 residues. Trimming took 7 bases from V and 4 from J; bases not matched to a gene: 17. The chain's CDR3 is CASIPGTSRLGSTGELFF. CDR3 nucleotides: TGTGCCAGCATTCCCGGGACTAGTCGGTTAGGCAGCACCGGGGAGCTGTTTTTT.

The gene calls are TRBV12-3 or TRBV12-4 and TRBJ2-1; TRBD1 aligns across 9 bases. CDR3 length: 14 residues. With 7 bases clipped from V and 6 bases from J, the junction kept 7 bases outside the gene matches. In nucleotides, the CDR3 is TGTGCCAGCACCGAGACAGGGGGGCTCAATGAGCAGTTCTTC. Translated: CASTETGGLNEQFF.

In this sample, this clonotype turned up a few times. The V gene is TRBV15, the J gene TRBJ1-3; D is ambiguous. The CDR3 is 15 residues long. Trimming shortened V by 0 bases and J by 0 bases, and 6 bases separated the two germline ends. Germline CDR1 is LNHNV and CDR2 is YYDKDF (reference sequence). The CDR3 here is CATSRELGSGNTIYF. The CDR3 DNA reads TGTGCCACCAGCAGAGAGTTGGGCTCTGGAAACACCATATATTTT.

The chain joins TRBV29-1 to TRBJ2-3; 7 positions match TRBD1. The germline V gene encodes CDR1 SQVTM and CDR2 ANQGSEA. V trimming: 6 bases; J trimming: 6 bases; junction bases outside the gene matches: 9. The CDR3 loop spans 13 amino acids. CDR3 sequence (DNA): TGCAGCGTCACACAGGGGCGCCCCGATACGCAGTATTTT. It codes for CSVTQGRPDTQYF.

This clonotype was picked up a small number of times. This chain joins TRBV11-2 and TRBJ2-4, with TRBD2 matching over 10 bases. CDR3 length: 21 amino acids. After removal of 4 bases from V and 1 base from J, the junction contained 19 bases not matched to a gene. Germline-derived CDR1 and CDR2 are SGHAT and FQNNGV. CDR3 nucleotide sequence: TGTGCCAGCAGCTCTTTGAGGCCCGGGATCAGCGGGGGGGGGGCCAAAAACATTCAGTACTTC. Encoded protein: CASSSLRPGISGGGAKNIQYF. Full variable domain (missing parts from reference TRBV11-2 and TRBJ2-4): EAGVAQSPRYKIIEKRQSVAFWCNPISGHATLYWYQQILGQGPKLLIQFQNNGVVDDSQLPKDRFSAERLKGVDSTLKIQPAKLEDSAVYLCASSSLRPGISGGGAKNIQYFGAGTRLSVL.

Only one count was recorded for this clonotype. The junction departs from germline at one end; a sequencing error may be responsible. The chain carries TRBV6-2 or TRBV6-3 and TRBJ2-1; D is tentatively TRBD1 or TRBD2 (5 bases each). This CDR3 contains 15 residues. Per the germline V gene, CDR1 is MNHEY and CDR2 is SVGEGT. The CDR3 DNA sequence: TGTACCAGCACCATGATCGGGGCGCCCCACAATGAGCAGTTCTTC. Its translation is CTSTMIGAPHNEQFF.

On this clonotype: This may arise from a read error, as a much more abundant clone is one base away. V gene TRBV7-2 combines with J gene TRBJ2-1; D gene ambiguous. V lost 2 bases and J 10 bases, leaving 12 bases between the germline ends. The CDR3 spans 13 residues. Germline loops: CDR1 SGHTA, CDR2 FQGNSA. The CDR3 loop is CASSLFPFKEQFF. The CDR3 DNA reads TGTGCCAGCAGCTTATTCCCTTTCAAAGAGCAGTTCTTC. Full variable domain (missing parts from reference TRBV7-2 and TRBJ2-1): GAGVSQSPSNKVTEKGKDVELRCDPISGHTALYWYRQSLGQGLEFLIYFQGNSAPDKSGLPSDRFSAERTGGSVSTLTIQRTQQEDSAVYLCASSLFPFKEQFFGPGTRLTVL.

This chain uses TRBV7-2 with TRBJ2-3; possible D gene TRBD2, 6 bases. Germline-derived CDR1 and CDR2 are SGHTA and FQGNSA. V lost 5 bases to trimming and J lost 6 bases, with 15 bases between them. The CDR3 totals 14 residues. CDR3 amino acids: CASSPREIRDTQYF. In nucleotides, the CDR3 is TGTGCCAGCAGCCCTCGGGAGATTAGGGATACGCAGTATTTT.

This clonotype was counted only a few times. The J gene is TRBJ2-5, the V gene TRBV20-1; D gene uncertain. Germline-derived CDR1 and CDR2 are DFQATT and SNEGSKA (reference sequence). Trimming removed 3 bases from V and 7 bases from J, with 12 bases in between. This CDR3 spans 12 amino acids. The CDR3 loop reads CSASRQVATQYF. CDR3 DNA: TGCAGTGCTAGTAGGCAGGTGGCGACCCAGTACTTC.

The rearrangement links TRBV19 to TRBJ1-1, with 7 positions matching TRBD1. This CDR3 has 12 residues. The germline CDR1 and CDR2 sequences are LNHDA and SQIVND (reference sequence). V gave up 5 bases and J gave up 10 bases; unmatched junction bases: 7. The CDR3 reads CASSFPGGRAFF. The CDR3 DNA reads TGTGCCAGTAGTTTCCCAGGGGGTAGAGCTTTCTTT. Full variable domain (outside the CDR3, taken from reference TRBV19 and TRBJ1-1): DGGITQSPKYLFRKEGQNVTLSCEQNLNHDAMYWYRQDPGQGLRLIYYSQIVNDFQKGDIAEGYSVSREKKESFPLTVTSAQKNPTAFYLCASSFPGGRAFFGQGTRLTVV.

This clonotype was counted a single time. This chain connects TRBV12-3 or TRBV12-4 to TRBJ2-3, with D unresolved. V lost 5 bases and J lost 6, with 18 bases in between. The CDR3 extends over 15 amino acids. CDR3 DNA: TGTGCCAGCAGTCCATTCCGAACCGGTTCCGATACGCAGTATTTT. Amino acids: CASSPFRTGSDTQYF.

The chain links TRBV18 to TRBJ2-3; 7 bases map to TRBD1. After removal of 1 base from V and 7 bases from J, the junction contained 11 bases not matched to a gene. Germline CDR1 KGHSH, CDR2 LQKENI. The length of the CDR3 is 16 residues. In DNA, the CDR3 is TGTGCCAGCTCACCACGAGGACAGGCCCCGCCGAATACGCAGTATTTT. Translating gives CASSPRGQAPPNTQYF.

This rearrangement joins TRBV30 to TRBJ2-3; 7 bases align to TRBD1. Per germline, CDR1 GTSNPN and CDR2 SVGIG (reference sequence). This CDR3 has 13 amino acids. The V segment lost 5 bases and the J segment 2 bases; nucleotides outside the gene matches: 4. The DNA for the CDR3 is TGTGCCTGGTCAGGGGGTTACACAGATACGCAGTATTTT. It codes for CAWSGGYTDTQYF.

The table lists this clonotype with a few counts. CDR3 bases: TGTGCCACCAGCAGGGAGGGAGGGACAGGGACCCCCTACGAGCAGTACTTC. Translated, it gives CATSREGGTGTPYEQYF. V and J are TRBV15 and TRBJ2-7; TRBD1 matches at 9 bases. Germline-derived CDR1 and CDR2 are LNHNV and YYDKDF (reference sequence). CDR3 length: 17 residues. J gave up 2 bases and V 3 bases, and 11 bases lay outside the gene matches.

The genes are TRBV27 and TRBJ2-7; 7 bases agree with TRBD1. The V and J ends lost 6 bases and 6 bases, in that order; junction bases with no gene match: 14. The germline CDR1 and CDR2 sequences are MNHEY and SMNVEV (reference sequence). CDR3 size: 15 residues. CDR3 residues: CASSPDRLNYAEQYF. In nucleotides, the CDR3 is TGTGCCAGCAGCCCGGACAGGCTCAATTACGCCGAGCAGTACTTC.

The sample holds one count of this clonotype. The chain is built from TRBV7-9 and TRBJ2-1; 7 nucleotides line up with TRBD1. Germline CDR1 and CDR2: SEHNR and FQNEAQ (reference sequence). The V and J ends lost 4 bases and 5 bases, in that order; junction bases with no gene match: 8. This CDR3 has 15 residues. The chain's CDR3 is CASSSRTGIDNEQFF. In DNA form, the CDR3 reads TGTGCCAGCAGCTCCCGGACAGGTATCGACAATGAGCAGTTCTTC.

This clonotype was recorded only once. The rearrangement joins TRBV6-1 to TRBJ2-7, with 7 bases aligning to TRBD2. Germline CDR1 is MNHNS and CDR2 is SASEGT. The CDR3 consists of 14 residues. Trimming cost V 6 bases and J 4 bases; bases outside gene matches: 9. For the CDR3, the DNA is TGTGCCAGCAGCCGGGACTACTCCAAGTACGAGCAGTACTTC. This translates into CASSRDYSKYEQYF.

The chain joins TRBV12-3 or TRBV12-4 to TRBJ2-5, with TRBD2 matching 9 bases. Trimming removed 6 bases from V and 1 base from J; junction bases left unmatched: 12. The CDR3 consists of 17 residues. The CDR3 DNA reads TGTGCCAGCAGCTCCCCCGCCTTAGCGGGGGCCCAAGAGACCCAGTACTTC. This sequence encodes CASSSPALAGAQETQYF.